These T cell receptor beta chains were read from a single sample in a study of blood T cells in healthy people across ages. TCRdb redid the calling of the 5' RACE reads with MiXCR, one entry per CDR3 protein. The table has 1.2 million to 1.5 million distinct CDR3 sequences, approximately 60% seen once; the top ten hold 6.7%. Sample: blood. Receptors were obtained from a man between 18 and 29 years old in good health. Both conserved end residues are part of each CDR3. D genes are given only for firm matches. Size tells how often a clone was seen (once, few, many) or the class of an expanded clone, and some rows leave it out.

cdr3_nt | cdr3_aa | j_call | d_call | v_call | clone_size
TGTGCCAGCAGCCAAGACAGGCTTAATGAGCAGTACTTC | CASSQDRLNEQYF | TRBJ2-5 | - | TRBV14 | -
TGTGCCAGCAGTGAGACAGGGAATCCCTACGAGCAGTACTTC | CASSETGNPYEQYF | TRBJ2-7 | TRBD1 | TRBV25-1 | few
TGTGCCAGCAGTGAGCGGCAGACATACGAGCAGTACTTC | CASSERQTYEQYF | TRBJ2-7 | - | TRBV6-1 | -
TGCGCCAGCAGCTTGGGTTGGGGGGACACTGAAGCTTTCTTT | CASSLGWGDTEAFF | TRBJ1-1 | - | TRBV5-1 | -
TGTGCCACCAGCAGAGATATGGGACAGGGAAACTACGAGCAGTACTTC | CATSRDMGQGNYEQYF | TRBJ2-7 | TRBD1 | TRBV15 | once
TGCAGCGTAACATCGCACCCCGGGACAGGGCTTAACATGAACACTGAAGCTTTCTTT | CSVTSHPGTGLNMNTEAFF | TRBJ1-1 | TRBD1 | TRBV29-1 | few
TGTGCCAGCCAGCGGGGGGCTAGCTCCTACAATGAGCAGTTCTTC | CASQRGASSYNEQFF | TRBJ2-1 | TRBD2 | TRBV27 | few
TGTGCCAGCAGCTTGGTCCCTGAGGACATCTATGGCTACACCTTC | CASSLVPEDIYGYTF | TRBJ1-2 | - | TRBV5-8 | -
TGCAGCCCGAGGCAGGCAGGGGGTAATGAAGCTTTCTTT | CSPRQAGGNEAFF | TRBJ1-1 | TRBD1 | TRBV29-1 | few
TGTGCCAGCAGTTTCTTTCGAGAGTACAATGAGCAGTTCTTC | CASSFFREYNEQFF | TRBJ2-1 | - | TRBV12-3/TRBV12-4 | -
TGTGCCAGCAGTGTGGCGCGGTCCGGCTACACCTTC | CASSVARSGYTF | TRBJ1-2 | - | TRBV2 | few
TGCAGTGCTATGTACCCCGGGACCGGGGAGCTGTTTTTT | CSAMYPGTGELFF | TRBJ2-2 | - | TRBV20-1 | -
TGTGCCAGCAGTTACTCACGAGGGGTGGAAATCCAAGAGACCCAGTACTTC | CASSYSRGVEIQETQYF | TRBJ2-5 | - | TRBV6-6 | -
TGTGCCTGGAGTCGTTGGGGGGACACTGAAGCTTTCTTT | CAWSRWGDTEAFF | TRBJ1-1 | - | TRBV30 | -
TGCAGTGCTAGGGGGGGCCCCTACAATGAGCAGTACTTC | CSARGGPYNEQYF | TRBJ2-7 | - | TRBV20-1 | -
TGTGCCAGCAGAGCCAACAGGGGTTCACCCCTCCACTTT | CASRANRGSPLHF | TRBJ1-6 | TRBD1 | TRBV7-2 | -
TGTGCCAGCAGAGACAGTTCCGAGGATGGCTACACCTTC | CASRDSSEDGYTF | TRBJ1-2 | - | TRBV6-2/TRBV6-3 | -
TGCAGCGTTGAGGGGACAGGGTGGTATGGCTACACCTTC | CSVEGTGWYGYTF | TRBJ1-2 | TRBD1 | TRBV29-1 | few
TGTGCCAGCAGTACCGCAGGGGCCCACTATGGCTACACCTTC | CASSTAGAHYGYTF | TRBJ1-2 | - | TRBV6-5 | few
TGCAGTGCTAGCCCCCGGGTCTATGGCTACACCTTC | CSASPRVYGYTF | TRBJ1-2 | - | TRBV20-1 | -
TGTGCCAGCAGTTACACCCCCGGGACAGGGTACAATGAGCAGTTCTTC | CASSYTPGTGYNEQFF | TRBJ2-1 | TRBD1 | TRBV6-5 | once
TGTGCCAGCAGCCCCCTAGGCGGAGATAACTATGGCTACACCTTC | CASSPLGGDNYGYTF | TRBJ1-2 | - | TRBV7-2 | -
TGTGCCAGCCGGGCGTCCACAGGGGGCGTTTCACCCCTCCACTTT | CASRASTGGVSPLHF | TRBJ1-6 | TRBD1 | TRBV7-9 | -
TGTGCCAGCAGCTCGCCGAACGACTTATACGAGCAGTACTTC | CASSSPNDLYEQYF | TRBJ2-7 | - | TRBV7-9 | -
TGCAGTGCTAGGGGCCCGGGTGTGGGGGGCAATCAGCCCCAGCATTTT | CSARGPGVGGNQPQHF | TRBJ1-5 | - | TRBV20-1 | -
TGCAGTGCTAGAGATGGCTCCCAAGAGACCCAGTACTTC | CSARDGSQETQYF | TRBJ2-5 | - | TRBV20-1 | -
TGTGCCAGCAATCCCCCGGCCGGTGGCTACACCTTC | CASNPPAGGYTF | TRBJ1-2 | - | TRBV28 | few
TGTGCCAGCAGTTTTGAGTATTCGGGACAGGCTACCTATGGCTACACCTTC | CASSFEYSGQATYGYTF | TRBJ1-2 | TRBD1 | TRBV12-3/TRBV12-4 | -
TGTGCCAGCAGCCAACACTCGAACACTGAAGCTTTCTTT | CASSQHSNTEAFF | TRBJ1-1 | - | TRBV3-1 | -
TGTGCCAGCAGTGATTATGAGACAGTCTCTTACAATGAGCAGTTCTTC | CASSDYETVSYNEQFF | TRBJ2-1 | - | TRBV25-1 | -
TGCAGTGCTACACAAGCGAACACCGGGGAGCTGTTTTTT | CSATQANTGELFF | TRBJ2-2 | - | TRBV20-1 | -
TGCAGCGCCTTTATTTCAGGGGCGAACACTGAAGCTTTCTTT | CSAFISGANTEAFF | TRBJ1-1 | - | TRBV29-1 | -
TGCGCCAGCAGCTTGGAATACAGCTCTGGAAACACCATATATTTT | CASSLEYSSGNTIYF | TRBJ1-3 | - | TRBV5-1 | once
TGTGCCACCAGCAGGACAGTGAACACCGGGGAGCTGTTTTTT | CATSRTVNTGELFF | TRBJ2-2 | - | TRBV15 | -
TGCGCCAGCAGCCAAGAATGGGGTAGCAATCAGCCCCAGCATTTT | CASSQEWGSNQPQHF | TRBJ1-5 | - | TRBV4-1 | few